These 26 T cell receptor beta chains came from one sample sequenced in a study of T cell responses to AZD1222 COVID-19 vaccine. Sequencing used immunoSEQ multiplex PCR; TCRdb keeps in-frame clones, though not all of them. Here the sample spans approximately 140,000 clones, 90% to 95% being singletons. Sequences were derived from peripheral blood, sampled on day 0 of AZD1222 vaccination. All receptors come from an adult in good health.

This chain links TRBV19 with TRBJ1-5; possibly TRBD1 for D (5 bases). V lost 3 bases, J lost 4 bases, and 13 bases lay in between. Germline CDR1 and CDR2: LNHDA and SQIVND (reference sequence). This CDR3 contains 15 residues. CDR3 protein: CASSMYGGENQPQHF. As DNA, the CDR3 is TGTGCCAGTAGTATGTACGGGGGTGAAAATCAGCCCCAGCATTTT.

CDR3 DNA sequence: TGTGCCTGGAGTCCCGGGCCCTCCAGCAATCAGCCCCAGCATTTT. Amino acid sequence: CAWSPGPSSNQPQHF. The rearrangement uses TRBV30 and TRBJ1-5; D not resolved. V lost 2 bases and J 1 base, leaving 12 bases between the germline ends. CDR1 is GTSNPN and CDR2 is SVGIG in the germline V gene (reference sequence). This CDR3 comprises 15 residues.

The chain has TRBV15 and TRBJ2-1, with D hard to call. The germline V gene has CDR1 LNHNV and CDR2 YYDKDF (reference sequence). The CDR3 runs to 14 residues. V was clipped by 0 bases and J by 4 bases, with 7 bases between them. CDR3 loop: CATSRDPEYNEQFF. CDR3 nucleotide sequence: TGTGCCACCAGCAGAGACCCGGAATACAATGAGCAGTTCTTC.

This chain links TRBV2 with TRBJ1-3; D is unclear. CDR3 length: 14 residues. From germline, CDR1 is SNHLY and CDR2 FYNNEI. The V gene lost 1 base and the J gene lost 4 bases, with 8 bases spanning the gap. CDR3 in DNA: TGTGCCAGCAGTGAAGGAACGGCAGGAAACACCATATATTTT. This gives the protein CASSEGTAGNTIYF.

In the case of this clone: This sample also contains other DNA sequences that code for the same CDR3. The rearrangement links TRBV5-1 to TRBJ2-2; D not certain. Trimming pared 2 bases from V and 3 bases from J, leaving 8 bases between. The CDR3 runs to 14 residues. CDR1 is SGHRS and CDR2 is YFSETQ in the germline V gene. The CDR3 sequence is CASSLQGDTGELFF. CDR3 nucleotide sequence: TGCGCCAGCAGCTTACAAGGAGACACCGGGGAGCTGTTTTTT.

The rearrangement joins TRBV7-9 to TRBJ2-1; 8 bases line up with TRBD2. CDR3 length: 16 amino acids. Germline values: CDR1 SEHNR, CDR2 FQNEAQ (reference sequence). With V trimmed by 2 bases and J by 5 bases, 8 bases remained unmatched. CDR3 sequence (DNA): TGTGCCAGCAGCTTATCCTTAGCGGGGAGAAACAATGAGCAGTTCTTC. It codes for CASSLSLAGRNNEQFF.

This clone was detected only once. The V and J genes are TRBV20-1 and TRBJ2-1, with TRBD2 as a possible D gene (6 bases). V was pared by 5 bases and J by 10 bases, with 12 bases between. This CDR3 has 11 amino acids. Germline V CDR1 and CDR2: DFQATT, SNEGSKA (reference sequence). This CDR3 is CSARRVGEQFF. The CDR3 DNA follows: TGCAGTGCTCGGAGGGTCGGGGAGCAGTTCTTC.

The chain is built from TRBV28 and TRBJ1-2, with 7 bases matching TRBD1. The germline V gene encodes CDR1 MDHEN and CDR2 SYDVKM. The CDR3 runs 13 residues. Losses at the gene ends were 3 bases for V and 5 bases for J; bases not matched to a gene: 3. The CDR3 loop reads CASSFQTGYGYTF. The CDR3 DNA reads as TGTGCCAGCAGTTTTCAGACAGGGTATGGCTACACCTTC.

The chain couples TRBV4-1 to TRBJ1-1; D unclear. Germline V gives CDR1 MGHRA, CDR2 YSYEKL. CDR3 length: 14 residues. Trimming took off 2 bases at V and 0 bases at J, with 7 bases between the two ends. CDR3 residues: CASSQPTVNTEAFF. Written as DNA, the CDR3 is TGCGCCAGCAGCCAACCTACGGTGAACACTGAAGCTTTCTTT.

The chain combines TRBV19 with TRBJ1-5; tentative D call: TRBD1 (6 bases). The CDR3 covers 17 residues. V was shortened by 5 bases and J by 2 bases, with 19 bases between the two germline ends. CDR1 is LNHDA and CDR2 is SQIVND in the germline V gene (reference sequence). This CDR3 reads CASSGIEQGSGNQPQHF. CDR3 in DNA: TGTGCCAGTAGTGGCATTGAACAGGGTTCGGGCAATCAGCCCCAGCATTTT.

The chain couples TRBV7-2 to TRBJ2-3; no firm D call. This CDR3 has 14 residues. Germline V lookup: CDR1 SGHTA, CDR2 FQGNSA. V lost 2 bases to trimming and J lost 3 bases, with 9 bases between them. The CDR3 here is CASSLYLETDTQYF. CDR3 nucleotides: TGTGCCAGCAGCTTATATCTAGAAACAGATACGCAGTATTTT.

The chain recombines TRBV7-9 with TRBJ1-2; D is possibly TRBD1 (5 bases). Germline lookup yields CDR1 SEHNR and CDR2 FQNEAQ (reference sequence). Trimming took off 3 bases at V and 7 bases at J, with 12 bases between the two ends. The CDR3 has 13 amino acids. The CDR3 protein is CASSFDSGGGYTF. CDR3 coding DNA: TGTGCCAGCAGCTTTGACAGCGGCGGTGGCTACACCTTC.

The chain joins TRBV7-9 to TRBJ2-5; D unclear. Trimming stripped 1 base from V and 3 bases from J, with 6 bases between. The CDR3 extends over 13 amino acids. Germline V lookup: CDR1 SEHNR, CDR2 FQNEAQ (reference sequence). This CDR3 is CASSLVAEETQYF. The CDR3, as DNA: TGTGCCAGCAGCTTAGTAGCAGAAGAGACCCAGTACTTC.

The genes are TRBV5-8 and TRBJ2-5; no firm D call. V lost 1 base to trimming and J lost 2 bases, with 12 bases between them. In germline, CDR1 is SGHTS, CDR2 YDEGEE. The CDR3 sequence is 15 residues long. CDR3: CASSLSEDEQETQYF. The CDR3 DNA is TGTGCCAGCAGCTTGTCCGAGGACGAGCAAGAGACCCAGTACTTC.

V gene TRBV7-8 combines with J gene TRBJ1-3; no clear D. Germline CDR1 and CDR2: SGHVS and FQNEAQ. V was pared by 3 bases and J by 4 bases, with 4 bases between. The CDR3 is made up of 12 amino acids. The CDR3 sequence: CASSLIGNTIYF. CDR3 coding DNA: TGTGCCAGCAGCTTGATAGGAAACACCATATATTTT.

The chain links TRBV12-3 or TRBV12-4 to TRBJ1-5, with D maybe TRBD1 (6 bases). The CDR3 runs to 13 residues. V lost 5 bases to trimming and J lost 7 bases, with 12 bases between them. In DNA form, the CDR3 reads TGTGCCAGCAGTAAACAGGGAAACCAGCCCCAGCATTTT. Protein sequence: CASSKQGNQPQHF.

For the CDR3, the DNA is TGTGCCATCAGACTAGAGACCGGGGAGCTGTTTTTT. This codes for CAIRLETGELFF. The rearrangement joins TRBV10-3 to TRBJ2-2; TRBD2 is a possible D gene (5 bases). CDR1 and CDR2 from the germline V gene are ENHRY and SYGVKD. V lost 6 bases to trimming and J lost 5 bases, with 7 bases between them. The CDR3 length is 12 residues.

The chain has TRBV2 and TRBJ2-7; D is perhaps TRBD1 or TRBD2 (5 bases each). V lost 1 base to trimming and J lost 3 bases, with 10 bases between them. This CDR3 contains 14 residues. The germline V gene encodes CDR1 SNHLY and CDR2 FYNNEI. The CDR3 protein is CASSEGGSGYEQYV. DNA for the CDR3: TGTGCCAGCAGTGAAGGGGGCAGCGGCTACGAGCAGTACGTC.

The J gene is TRBJ1-2, the V gene TRBV7-8; D may be TRBD1 (5 bases). Germline V gives CDR1 SGHVS, CDR2 FQNEAQ. CDR3 size: 14 residues. V was cut by 2 bases and J by 1 base, with 8 bases left in between. CDR3: CASSLHRFNYGYTF. In DNA, the CDR3 is TGTGCCAGCAGCTTACACAGGTTTAACTATGGCTACACCTTC.

The gene calls are TRBV12-3 or TRBV12-4 and TRBJ2-1, with D tentatively TRBD1 (5 bases). This CDR3 has 11 amino acids. V gave up 3 bases and J gave up 12 bases, with 9 bases separating them. The CDR3 DNA sequence: TGTGCCAGCAGTTTTAGCCAGGGGCAGTTCTTC. It translates to CASSFSQGQFF.

The chain has TRBV5-1 and TRBJ1-5, with no clear D. The CDR3 consists of 13 residues. V was pared by 0 bases and J by 3 bases, with 4 bases between. CDR1 and CDR2 (germline): SGHRS, YFSETQ. The CDR3 loop is CASSLGLNQPQHF. In DNA, the CDR3 is TGCGCCAGCAGCTTGGGACTCAATCAGCCCCAGCATTTT.

J is TRBJ2-6 and V is TRBV5-1, with 7 bases fitting TRBD1. Germline V gene data show CDR1 as SGHRS and CDR2 as YFSETQ. This CDR3 is built from 16 residues. Trimming cost V 0 bases and J 3 bases; bases outside gene matches: 3. CDR3: CASSLEGASGANVLTF. Written as DNA, the CDR3 is TGCGCCAGCAGCTTGGAGGGGGCGAGTGGGGCCAACGTCCTGACTTTC.

The chain is built from TRBV6-6 and TRBJ1-5; D possibly corresponds to TRBD1 (5 bases). Trimming removed 5 bases at V and 3 bases at J, with 20 bases between. CDR1 and CDR2 (germline): MNHNY, SVGAGI (reference sequence). The CDR3 has 17 amino acids. CDR3 in amino acids: CASSPLGGRHSNQPQHF. For the CDR3, the DNA is TGTGCCAGCAGTCCGTTGGGGGGACGACACTCCAATCAGCCCCAGCATTTT.

The gene calls are TRBV5-8 and TRBJ1-2, with D tentatively TRBD1 (5 bases). Trimming removed 3 bases from V and 8 bases from J, with 23 bases in between. The length of the CDR3 is 16 residues. CDR1 SGHTS and CDR2 YDEGEE come from the germline V gene. CDR3 protein: CASSSPSGASVGGYTF. CDR3 nucleotides: TGTGCCAGCAGCTCCCCGAGTGGGGCCTCCGTTGGAGGCTACACCTTC.

The chain employs TRBV5-4 and TRBJ1-2; 7 bases fit TRBD1. The CDR3 sequence is 16 residues long. V was clipped by 3 bases and J by 0 bases; unmatched bases: 8. The germline V gene has CDR1 SGHNT and CDR2 YYREEE (reference sequence). The CDR3 nucleotides are TGTGCCAGCAGCTCGCCCGGGACAGCCGCTAACTATGGCTACACCTTC. Translated: CASSSPGTAANYGYTF. The whole variable domain, filled in from reference TRBV5-4 and TRBJ1-2, reads ETGVTQSPTHLIKTRGQQVTLRCSSQSGHNTVSWYQQALGQGPQFIFQYYREEENGRGNFPPRFSGLQFPNYSSELNVNALELDDSALYLCASSSPGTAANYGYTFGSGTRLTVV.

The chain joins TRBV6-1 to TRBJ2-4; D perhaps matches TRBD1 (6 bases). Trimming pared 0 bases from V and 7 bases from J, leaving 13 bases between. The CDR3 loop spans 15 amino acids. In germline, CDR1 is MNHNS, CDR2 SASEGT. CDR3 sequence (DNA): TGTGCCAGCAGTGAAGCGGGATGGGGGCGGAACATTCAGTACTTC. Its protein is CASSEAGWGRNIQYF.